These 23 T cell receptor beta chains were sequenced from one sample in a study of CD8+ T cells in alopecia areata (dated 2018 in TCRdb). This sample's time point label indicates: around 22 weeks on oral tofacitinib. The treatment or condition tag for this specimen amounts to: oral pan-JAK inhibitor, 5-10 mg twice daily. Library preparation was by the immunoSEQ multiplex PCR assay. RNA was extracted from all samples and reverse transcribed into cDNA as template for TCR sequencing. Held by TCRdb, this immuneACCESS table contains in-frame sequences only and omits some clones. Under half of the omission traces to an unresolved V gene where checked; the cause of the rest is unknown. For this sample there are 80,000 to 100,000 clones; 44% appear just once. Roughly 18% of the sample is taken by the ten largest. The sequencing used CD8+ T cells sorted from blood, collected at week 24, from a patient treated with tofacitinib. All receptors derive from a human donor with alopecia areata.

J is TRBJ1-2 and V is TRBV6-6; no definite D call. CDR1 MNHNY and CDR2 SVGAGI come from the germline V gene (reference sequence). CDR3 length equals 10 residues. The ends were cut back, 4 bases at V and 7 bases at J, with 4 bases in the middle. The CDR3 is CASSLGGYTF. CDR3 DNA: TGTGCCAGCAGTTTGGGTGGCTACACCTTC.

The genes are TRBV7-9 and TRBJ1-2; TRBD1 aligns across 7 bases. V gave up 1 base and J gave up 7 bases; unmatched junction bases: 9. CDR3 length: 15 amino acids. Germline assignment: CDR1 SEHNR and CDR2 FQNEAQ (reference sequence). Here the CDR3 DNA reads TGTGCCAGCAGCTTAGGCACCGGGACAGTCACTGGCTACACCTTC. Its translation: CASSLGTGTVTGYTF.

This clone occurred a few times. The chain employs TRBV7-9 and TRBJ2-1; 9 bases are shared with TRBD2. The CDR3 is 16 amino acids. V shed 1 base, J shed 5 bases, and the junction held 6 bases outside the gene matches. Germline CDR1 and CDR2: SEHNR and FQNEAQ (reference sequence). In DNA, the CDR3 is TGTGCCAGCAGCTTAGACGCTAGCGGGGTTAACAATGAGCAGTTCTTC. As protein: CASSLDASGVNNEQFF.

This clone was seen ten or more times. This chain uses TRBV7-2 with TRBJ1-3; D call uncertain. CDR1 and CDR2 from the germline V gene are SGHTA and FQGNSA. This CDR3 is 17 amino acids long. V lost 2 bases and J 0 bases, leaving 14 bases between the germline ends. The CDR3 sequence is CASSLFRSSGSGNTIYF. Here the CDR3 DNA reads TGTGCCAGCAGCTTATTTCGGTCGAGTGGCTCTGGAAACACCATATATTTT. Together with reference TRBV7-2 and TRBJ1-3, the CDR3 gives the full variable domain: GAGVSQSPSNKVTEKGKDVELRCDPISGHTALYWYRQSLGQGLEFLIYFQGNSAPDKSGLPSDRFSAERTGGSVSTLTIQRTQQEDSAVYLCASSLFRSSGSGNTIYFGEGSWLTVV.

This clone was picked up a small number of times. The genes are TRBV7-9 and TRBJ2-6; TRBD1 is a possible D gene (5 bases). Germline lookup yields CDR1 SEHNR and CDR2 FQNEAQ (reference sequence). Trimming shortened V by 8 bases and J by 0 bases, and 8 bases separated the two germline ends. CDR3 length: 14 amino acids. As DNA, the CDR3 is TGTGCCAGCTACAGGAGCTCTGGGGCCAACGTCCTGACTTTC. Its translation: CASYRSSGANVLTF.

This chain joins TRBV5-4 and TRBJ2-2, with 14 bases that match TRBD2. V trimming: 5 bases; J trimming: 6 bases; junction bases outside the gene matches: 6. The germline V gene has CDR1 SGHNT and CDR2 YYREEE (reference sequence). The CDR3 contains 16 residues. CDR3 bases: TGTGCCAGCAGGGGACTAGCGGGAGAAATGCCCGGGGAGCTGTTTTTT. It specifies CASRGLAGEMPGELFF.

V is TRBV29-1 and J is TRBJ1-5; TRBD1 matches at 7 bases. This CDR3 has 13 residues. Germline CDR1 SQVTM, CDR2 ANQGSEA. Trimming cost V 6 bases and J 1 base; bases outside gene matches: 3. CDR3 amino acids: CSVAQGSNQPQHF. The CDR3, as DNA: TGCAGCGTAGCACAGGGGAGCAATCAGCCCCAGCATTTT.

The sample holds a few counts of this clone. The chain joins TRBV29-1 to TRBJ2-7, with 7 bases aligning to TRBD2. Germline CDR1 reads SQVTM; CDR2 reads ANQGSEA. The CDR3 consists of 13 residues. V lost 7 bases to trimming and J lost 5 bases; unmatched junction nucleotides: 11. CDR3 amino acids: CSAGVGLNHEQYF. In nucleotides, the CDR3 is TGCAGCGCCGGAGTGGGACTAAACCACGAGCAGTACTTC.

The CDR3 coding sequence is TGTGCCAGCAGCTTAGCGCTGGCGGGAGGGAACAATGAGCAGTTCTTC. The encoded protein is CASSLALAGGNNEQFF. The V and J genes are TRBV7-2 and TRBJ2-1; 9 bases line up with TRBD2. Germline loops: CDR1 SGHTA, CDR2 FQGNSA. The CDR3 is 16 residues long. V shed 0 bases and J 5 bases; nucleotides not matched to a gene: 5.

The chain is built from TRBV25-1 and TRBJ2-3; D not resolved. CDR3 length equals 11 residues. V was cut by 8 bases and J by 2 bases, with 5 bases left in between. Germline assignment: CDR1 MGHDK and CDR2 SYGVNS. The CDR3 region has the DNA TGTGCCAGCCAAAACACAGATACGCAGTATTTT. It is translated as CASQNTDTQYF.

The chain links TRBV27 to TRBJ2-3; D gene uncertain. Per the germline V gene, CDR1 is MNHEY and CDR2 is SMNVEV (reference sequence). Trimming left V 1 base short and J 11 bases short, with 10 bases between. The CDR3 spans 12 residues. CDR3 in DNA: TGTGCCAGCAGTTTATTTGGACGAAGGCAGTATTTT. Encoded protein: CASSLFGRRQYF.

This clone was recorded a few times. This chain joins TRBV6-5 and TRBJ2-2, with D tentatively TRBD2 (6 bases). Trimming took 3 bases from V and 10 from J, leaving 18 bases between them. CDR3 length: 15 residues. The germline V gene encodes CDR1 MNHEY and CDR2 SVGAGI. Written as DNA, the CDR3 is TGTGCCAGCAGTTATTGGGGGAGGAAAGTGGAGGAGCTGTTTTTT. It codes for CASSYWGRKVEELFF.

V usage is TRBV29-1 and J usage is TRBJ2-7, with D perhaps given as TRBD1 or TRBD2 (5 bases each). Looked up from germline, CDR1 is SQVTM and CDR2 is ANQGSEA. The CDR3 is made up of 14 amino acids. Trimming left V 6 bases short and J 6 bases short, with 21 bases between. The CDR3 DNA sequence: TGCAGCGTAGTTCTCCGGGACCACGGCTTCGAGCAGTACTTC. Protein product: CSVVLRDHGFEQYF.

The chain couples TRBV29-1 to TRBJ2-7; 10 bases align to TRBD1. The V and J ends lost 7 bases and 1 base, in that order; junction bases with no gene match: 7. Germline V CDR1 and CDR2: SQVTM, ANQGSEA. The CDR3 runs to 14 residues. DNA of the CDR3: TGCAGCGCTGCCCTGGGACAGGGGTCCTACGAGCAGTACTTC. This translates into CSAALGQGSYEQYF.

The CDR3 DNA is TGCGCCAGCAGCCAAAGAGCGGACAGGGTCTTCTATGGCTACACCTTC. Translating it yields CASSQRADRVFYGYTF. The V and J genes are TRBV4-1 and TRBJ1-2; 8 positions agree with TRBD1. This CDR3 has 16 amino acids. Per germline, CDR1 MGHRA and CDR2 YSYEKL. The V and J ends lost 2 bases and 4 bases, in that order; junction bases with no gene match: 9.

The V call is TRBV7-6, the J call TRBJ2-1; 8 bases are a match to TRBD2. CDR1 is SGHVS and CDR2 is FNYEAQ in the germline V gene. V trimming: 1 base; J trimming: 7 bases; junction bases outside the gene matches: 12. The CDR3 length is 17 residues. CDR3 loop: CASSLVASGPGLNEQFF. As DNA, the CDR3 is TGTGCCAGCAGCTTAGTGGCTAGCGGGCCCGGTTTGAATGAGCAGTTCTTC.

This chain uses TRBV4-1 with TRBJ1-2; D not certain. The CDR3 consists of 14 residues. Per the germline V gene, CDR1 is MGHRA and CDR2 is YSYEKL. The germline V and J ends were trimmed by 0 bases and 4 bases, with 9 bases remaining between them. CDR3 DNA sequence: TGCGCCAGCAGCCAAGATGGGGTGGGCTATGGCTACACCTTC. Protein sequence: CASSQDGVGYGYTF.

This clone has only one observation. The chain links TRBV2 to TRBJ2-1; D not certain. Germline values: CDR1 SNHLY, CDR2 FYNNEI. Trimming pared 1 base from V and 0 bases from J, leaving 13 bases between. The CDR3 has 17 residues. The CDR3 spells CASSEDLRPSSYNEQFF. The CDR3 DNA follows: TGTGCCAGCAGTGAAGATTTGCGACCGAGCTCCTACAATGAGCAGTTCTTC.

The gene calls are TRBV7-8 and TRBJ2-7; 7 bases agree with TRBD2. The germline V gene has CDR1 SGHVS and CDR2 FQNEAQ. V lost 4 bases and J lost 0; bases outside the gene matches: 6. The CDR3 has 15 residues. The CDR3 DNA reads as TGTGCCAGCAGCTCGCGGACTAGGAGCTCCTACGAGCAGTACTTC. This encodes CASSSRTRSSYEQYF.

This chain links TRBV9 with TRBJ2-7, with TRBD2 matching over 7 bases. V lost 1 base to trimming and J lost 3 bases; unmatched junction nucleotides: 4. The CDR3 is made up of 14 amino acids. Germline loops: CDR1 SGDLS, CDR2 YYNGEE. The CDR3 nucleotides are TGTGCCAGCAGCGTATACGGGGAGGGCTACGAGCAGTACTTC. Translation: CASSVYGEGYEQYF. Complete variable domain (other parts from reference TRBV9 and TRBJ2-7): DSGVTQTPKHLITATGQRVTLRCSPRSGDLSVYWYQQSLDQGLQFLIQYYNGEERAKGNILERFSAQQFPDLHSELNLSSLELGDSALYFCASSVYGEGYEQYFGPGTRLTVT.

The rearrangement links TRBV7-9 to TRBJ2-2, with TRBD2 matching over 8 bases. V shed 1 base, J shed 3 bases, and the junction held 4 bases outside the gene matches. From germline, CDR1 is SEHNR and CDR2 FQNEAQ (reference sequence). The CDR3 length is 16 residues. CDR3 in amino acids: CASSLEAGEDTGELFF. CDR3 coding DNA: TGTGCCAGCAGCTTAGAAGCGGGAGAGGACACCGGGGAGCTGTTTTTT.

This clone was seen a few times. The chain employs TRBV19 and TRBJ2-7; 7 bases align to TRBD1. CDR3 size: 15 residues. CDR1 and CDR2 from the germline V gene are LNHDA and SQIVND (reference sequence). J lost 3 bases, V lost 6 bases, and 11 bases had no gene match. CDR3 DNA sequence: TGTGCCAGTAGATACCGGGACAGCGAGATCTACGAGCAGTACTTC. It is translated as CASRYRDSEIYEQYF.

The chain recombines TRBV6-6 with TRBJ2-7, with D unresolved. The CDR3 covers 12 residues. The germline gives CDR1 MNHNY, CDR2 SVGAGI (reference sequence). V shed 8 bases and J shed 0 bases, with 8 bases lying between them. CDR3 loop: CASGGSSYEQYF. DNA for the CDR3: TGTGCCAGCGGTGGCAGCTCCTACGAGCAGTACTTC.